This entry is about one TCR beta chain. Its antigen specificity is not known. No qualities accompany the bases; no much larger clone lies one base away. Interpreted using the paper, the time point label stands for: baseline before first vaccination. Samples from vaccinated people were obtained from the UK trials COV001 and COV002, which included a single-blind randomized controlled phase 2/3 trial of AZD1222 (ChAdOx1 nCoV-19) in healthy adults. For TCRbeta chain sequencing, PBMC samples were collected from trial participants at day 0 and at day 28 after the second dose. This sample is drawn from a study of T cell responses to AZD1222 COVID-19 vaccine (dated by TCRdb to the early 2020s). The study in broad terms: Because spike-specific TCR depth and breadth did not differ between the two schedules, AZD1222 recipients who got a second dose at roughly 4 weeks were pooled with those who got a second dose at roughly 12 weeks. Trial participants were enrolled by age into subgroups of 18-55, 56-69 and 70-plus years, and around 140, 26 and 57 TCR-sequenced participants, respectively, were included in these subgroups. A total of 240 or so trial participants underwent TCR sequencing, of whom some 200 had received two doses of AZD1222 and 26 had received two doses of the MenACWY control vaccine. On the study overall, not on this receptor specifically: Participants were mostly white British, with more females than males. The authors suggested clonal diversity may have been underestimated. The vaccine-associated CD4 TCRs covered the entire spike protein, and the dominant responses fell in regions 160-218 and 743-854. Epitopes outside the regions mutated in the B.1.351 and B.1.1.7 variants were reportedly recognized by nearly half of the unique spike-specific TCRs. Because no samples from the day 14 peak response were available, repertoires could be characterized only after the peak T cell response. Conclusions about previously exposed vaccinees are limited because only a handful of AZD1222 recipients were SARS-CoV-2 seropositive at baseline. After two AZD1222 doses, both the breadth and the depth of spike-specific TCRs were significantly higher than at day 0 and than in MenACWY recipients. In the small 56-69-year group, the increase in depth fell short of significance, most likely because of low power.

The CDR3 regions of human TCRbeta chains were analyzed by immunosequencing. Per the authors' processing: Repertoire TCRs were checked for matches against a reference library of SARS-CoV-2-specific TCRs that had been generated using the MIRA antigen-specificity platform. Breadth meant the fraction of unique TCRs that were SARS-CoV-2-associated, whereas depth meant the fraction of total T cells that were SARS-CoV-2-associated. Using the MIRA data, each spike-specific TCR was mapped to the spike region that the TCR reacts to and placed in a CD4 or CD8 class. Log10-transformed breadth and depth values were compared by one-way ANOVA with Sidak's multiple comparisons tests. TCRdb carries this immuneACCESS record with in-frame sequences only. Its versions omit some clonotypes, under half of them owing to an unresolved V gene in the studies checked, with the rest unexplained. The V and J calls and clone size are taken from that table; D and trimming were inferred from the DNA. For this sample the table gives fewer than 150,000 clones, of which around nine tenths were detected only once. The ten top clones hold roughly 2% of the sample.

Via the germline V gene, CDR1 is SGHTS and CDR2 YDEGEE. Inclusive of the bounding cysteine and phenylalanine, the CDR3 is 17 residues long. Kept here is only the CDR3 DNA, which spans 51 bases and is read in frame from base 1. V lost 4 bases and J lost 0 bases; the stretch between them is 19 bases long. This clonotype originated in an adult in good health. The specimen was peripheral blood, collected on day 0 of AZD1222 vaccination. In this chain, TRBV5-8 is recombined with TRBJ1-1; the D gene remains uncertain. The CDR3 sequence is CASSEWRVAIMNTEAFF. The DNA is TGTGCCAGCAGCGAATGGAGAGTGGCCATCATGAACACTGAAGCTTTCTTT. The variable domain in full, with residues beyond the CDR3 obtained from the reference TRBV5-8 and TRBJ1-1 genes, is EAGVTQSPTHLIKTRGQQATLRCSPISGHTSVYWYQQALGLGLQFLLWYDEGEERNRGNFPPRFSGRQFPNYSSELNVNALELEDSALYLCASSEWRVAIMNTEAFFGQGTRLTVV.